The next 10 T cell receptor beta chains were all read from a single sample in a study of shared clonotypes between healthy human individuals. Profiled with immunoSEQ multiplex PCR; TCRdb holds only in-frame clones, not every one. Counted here are about 1.1 million clones, approximately 80% occurring once; the ten biggest clones make up 0.89%. Sequences were obtained from memory CD4+ T cells from PBMCs. Specified subset: CD45RA-negative fraction. These receptors all stem from a man between 18 and 29 years old in good health. Some clones in this sample may be carry-over from other donors' samples.

The V gene is TRBV19, the J gene TRBJ2-3, with D uncertain. Trimming shortened V by 6 bases and J by 6 bases, and 16 bases separated the two germline ends. Germline CDR1 is LNHDA and CDR2 is SQIVND (reference sequence). The CDR3 sequence is 14 residues long. This chain's CDR3 is CASSEVAPWDTQYF. CDR3 DNA: TGTGCCAGTAGCGAGGTGGCGCCATGGGATACGCAGTATTTT.

The V and J genes are TRBV2 and TRBJ2-3; D gene ambiguous. CDR3 length: 14 amino acids. The V gene's germline CDR1 is SNHLY and CDR2 FYNNEI. With 6 bases removed from V and 3 bases from J, the gap between germline ends came to 13 bases. The CDR3 protein is CASRAAPATDTQYF. CDR3 coding DNA: TGTGCCAGCAGGGCTGCCCCCGCGACAGATACGCAGTATTTT. The variable domain in full, with the rest retrieved from reference TRBV2 and TRBJ2-3, is EPEVTQTPSHQVTQMGQEVILRCVPISNHLYFYWYRQILGQKVEFLVSFYNNEISEKSEIFDDQFSVERPDGSNFTLKIRSTKLEDSAMYFCASRAAPATDTQYFGPGTRLTVL.

The count of this clone is one. This chain connects TRBV28 to TRBJ2-5; D may match TRBD1 or TRBD2 (5 bases each). The germline V gene encodes CDR1 MDHEN and CDR2 SYDVKM. Trimming stripped 6 bases from V and 7 bases from J, with 24 bases between. This CDR3 has 16 residues. CDR3 bases: TGTGCCAGCAGAAACTCGGGATACGGGGCGCGCGGGACCCAGTACTTC. Translating it yields CASRNSGYGARGTQYF.

Concerning this clone: The sample carries other DNA sequences with the same CDR3. The V and J genes are TRBV5-1 and TRBJ2-7; D assignment may be TRBD1 or TRBD2 (5 bases each). In germline, CDR1 is SGHRS, CDR2 YFSETQ. This CDR3 comprises 15 residues. Trimming left V 3 bases short and J 2 bases short, with 15 bases between. The chain's CDR3 is CASSSAGTATYEQYF. CDR3 DNA: TGCGCCAGCAGCTCTGCCGGGACGGCAACCTACGAGCAGTACTTC.

CDR3 DNA: TGTGCCAGCACCAGCCTAGCGGGAGTTGTAGATACGCAGTATTTT. This codes for CASTSLAGVVDTQYF. The V gene is TRBV2, the J gene TRBJ2-3, with 10 positions matching TRBD2. Germline CDR1 and CDR2: SNHLY and FYNNEI. Unmatched junction bases numbered 9, after V lost 7 bases and J lost 5 bases. The CDR3 contains 15 residues.

This clone was picked up many times. Distinct nucleotide sequences in the sample also encode this CDR3. The chain has TRBV29-1 and TRBJ2-7; 8 bases line up with TRBD1. CDR3 size: 12 residues. Germline loops: CDR1 SQVTM, CDR2 ANQGSEA. Trimming took 7 bases from V and 6 from J; bases not matched to a gene: 8. CDR3 in DNA: TGCAGCGGGGGGACAGGCGAACTCGAGCAGTACTTC. It encodes CSGGTGELEQYF.

This clone was picked up many times. The chain is built from TRBV5-6 and TRBJ1-2, with unresolved D. V was clipped by 1 base and J by 6 bases, with 13 bases between them. CDR1 is SGHDT, CDR2 YYEEEE, per germline. CDR3 length: 14 amino acids. CDR3 loop: CASSLFPLSDGYTF. The CDR3 DNA reads TGTGCCAGCAGCTTGTTTCCCCTGAGTGATGGCTACACCTTC.

The V and J genes are TRBV5-8 and TRBJ1-1, with D maybe TRBD1 (5 bases). Germline V lookup: CDR1 SGHTS, CDR2 YDEGEE. The CDR3 contains 14 residues. Deletions cut 3 bases from V and 3 bases from J, with 12 bases between. This chain's CDR3 is CASSSGTSYTEAFF. In DNA, the CDR3 is TGTGCCAGCAGCTCTGGGACGTCTTACACTGAAGCTTTCTTT.

About this clone itself: The junction departs from the called germline gene at one end, perhaps through a read error. The rearrangement uses TRBV5-1 and TRBJ2-7; 9 bases match TRBD1. There are 15 residues in the CDR3. From germline, CDR1 is SGHRS and CDR2 YFSETQ. CDR3 sequence reads: CASSLTGGAELRVDF. CDR3 DNA: TGCGCCAGCAGCTTGACAGGGGGCGCAGAATTGCGAGTGGATTTC.

The chain has TRBV28 and TRBJ2-3; possible D gene TRBD2, 7 bases. The CDR3 runs to 18 residues. Germline CDR1 MDHEN, CDR2 SYDVKM. Between the trimmed V and J ends, which lost 8 bases and 0 bases, there was a span of 24 bases. CDR3 DNA sequence: TGTGCCAGCCGGCGGGGGCTCTGGCGGGCCTCTAGCACAGATACGCAGTATTTT. Translated: CASRRGLWRASSTDTQYF.